Listed below are T cell receptor beta chains from one sample, sequenced in a study of blood T cell repertoires in COVID-19. Repertoires were generated with immunoSEQ multiplex PCR, while TCRdb's copy carries only in-frame clones and drops some. This sample has about 150,000 clones, with 75% to 90% found just once. The specimen sequenced was peripheral blood. These receptors all stem from a woman aged 35 to 49 with acute or convalescent COVID-19. The CDR3 runs from the conserved cysteine through the conserved F or W. A D gene is named only where the DNA matches it firmly. Expanded clones are given a class, and other clones once, few, many or no size at all.

D	size	V	J	DNA	CDR3
TRBD1	-	TRBV29-1	TRBJ2-6	TGCAGCGTTGCGGGGACAGGGGTTCCCGGGGCCAACGTCCTGACTTTC	CSVAGTGVPGANVLTF
-	-	TRBV20-1	TRBJ2-7	TGCAGTGCTAGTTGGGTGTCGGGAGAGCAGTACTTC	CSASWVSGEQYF
TRBD1	-	TRBV6-5	TRBJ2-3	TGTGCCAGCAGCCTCGAGACAGGGAGCGCAGATACGCAGTATTTT	CASSLETGSADTQYF
-	once	TRBV5-5	TRBJ1-4	TGTGCCAGCAGCTTGACAGGGACGGTAGCTAATGAAAAACTGTTTTTT	CASSLTGTVANEKLFF
TRBD2	-	TRBV9	TRBJ2-2	TGTGCCAGCAGCGGGGGACTATACACCGGGGAGCTGTTTTTT	CASSGGLYTGELFF
TRBD1	once	TRBV5-4	TRBJ1-6	TGTGCCAGCAGCATGGATCCCTCAGGGGGGTACGGTTCACCCCTCCACTTT	CASSMDPSGGYGSPLHF
-	-	TRBV4-1	TRBJ2-3	TGCGCCAGCAGCCAGCAGGGCCTGGGCACAGATACGCAGTATTTT	CASSQQGLGTDTQYF
TRBD1	-	TRBV28	TRBJ2-3	TGTGCCAGCAGTTTAAAGACAGGGGGCGAAGATACGCAGTATTTT	CASSLKTGGEDTQYF
TRBD2	-	TRBV7-7	TRBJ2-6	TGTGCCACCAGGGAGGGAAGCGGCTCTGGGGCCAACGTCCTGACTTTC	CATREGSGSGANVLTF
-	-	TRBV11-3	TRBJ1-3	TGTGCCAGCAGCCCCCGGGATCTTGGAAACACCATATATTTT	CASSPRDLGNTIYF
-	-	TRBV11-1	TRBJ2-5	TGTGCCAGCAGCTTATCATATATGGGGGGTCCGGAGACCCAGTACTTC	CASSLSYMGGPETQYF
TRBD2	once	TRBV4-2	TRBJ2-5	TGTGCCAGCAGCCAAGGATTCTTGGCGGGGGGGGGTCAAGAGACCCAGTACTTC	CASSQGFLAGGGQETQYF
-	few	TRBV6-5	TRBJ1-1	TGTGCCAGCCGGACAGCCAACATGAACACTGAAGCTTTCTTT	CASRTANMNTEAFF
-	-	TRBV28	TRBJ1-5	TGTGCCAGCAGTTTAGTCCTAGTGGCGGGGTCCCATGGAGGACAGCCCCAGCATTTT	CASSLVLVAGSHGGQPQHF
-	-	TRBV3-1/TRBV3-2	TRBJ2-7	TGTGCCAGCAGCCAAGGCGTCTACGAGCAGTACTTC	CASSQGVYEQYF
-	once	TRBV11-2	TRBJ1-2	TGTGCCAGCAGCTTAGAGTCTCGGCAGGTCGTTGGTGGCTACACCTTC	CASSLESRQVVGGYTF
TRBD1	-	TRBV28	TRBJ1-1	TGTGCCAGCAGTTCTGTACCTCTGAGACAGGGTGGCACTGAAGCTTTCTTT	CASSSVPLRQGGTEAFF
-	-	TRBV10-3	TRBJ1-1	TGTGCCATCAGGAGCGGGGCCACGAACACTGAAGCTTTCTTT	CAIRSGATNTEAFF
-	-	TRBV12-5	TRBJ2-7	TGTGCTAGTGGTTTGGATTACTACGAGCAGTACTTC	CASGLDYYEQYF
-	-	TRBV24-1	TRBJ2-3	TGTGCCACCAGTGACAGGCGCTCTAGCACAGATACGCAGTATTTT	CATSDRRSSTDTQYF
TRBD2	-	TRBV5-1	TRBJ2-5	TGCGCCAGCAGCATGGGGGGACTAGCGGGAGCGGAGACCCAGTACTTC	CASSMGGLAGAETQYF
-	-	TRBV6-1	TRBJ1-4	TGTGCCAGCAGTGAGCCGGGGGGCTCTGAAAAACTGTTTTTT	CASSEPGGSEKLFF
-	-	TRBV2	TRBJ1-4	TGTGCCAGCCAGGGGATGCGTGAAAAACTGTTTTTT	CASQGMREKLFF
TRBD1	-	TRBV27	TRBJ1-4	TGTGCCAGCAGTTTATCCCTAACAGGGGGCAATGAAAAACTGTTTTTT	CASSLSLTGGNEKLFF
-	-	TRBV28	TRBJ1-5	TGTGCCAGCAGTCTCCCCACGACAGGATATCAGCCCCAGCATTTT	CASSLPTTGYQPQHF
TRBD1	-	TRBV6-2/TRBV6-3	TRBJ2-2	TGTGCCAGCAGTTACTCGAGGGGGACAGGTTGGACCGGGGAGCTGTTTTTT	CASSYSRGTGWTGELFF
TRBD1	-	TRBV2	TRBJ2-7	TGTGCCAGCATCCGGGACAGGGGCCACGAGCAGTACTTC	CASIRDRGHEQYF
-	-	TRBV5-6	TRBJ2-3	TGTGCCAGCAGCTTGGGACTACTTTACACAGATACGCAGTATTTT	CASSLGLLYTDTQYF
TRBD1	-	TRBV6-5	TRBJ2-7	TGTGCCAGCAGGGGGACAGGGGGCTCCTACGAGCAGTACTTC	CASRGTGGSYEQYF
TRBD1	-	TRBV3-1/TRBV3-2	TRBJ2-7	TGTGCCAGCAGCTACGATCGGACAGGGTTAGGCGAGCAGTACTTC	CASSYDRTGLGEQYF
TRBD1	-	TRBV7-9	TRBJ2-7	TGTGCCAGCAGCTTAGGGACAGGGATCGAGCAGTACTTC	CASSLGTGIEQYF
TRBD1	-	TRBV30	TRBJ2-7	TGTGCCTGGAGTGTTACAGGGGGCTTCGAGCAGTACTTC	CAWSVTGGFEQYF
-	-	TRBV29-1	TRBJ2-5	TGCAGCTCGGGAAGGCAGGGTAACCAAGAGACCCAGTACTTC	CSSGRQGNQETQYF
TRBD1	-	TRBV27	TRBJ1-2	TGTGCCAGCAGTCCCATACCCCCTGACAGGGTTGACGGCTACACCTTC	CASSPIPPDRVDGYTF
-	-	TRBV13	TRBJ2-6	TGTGCCAGCAGCTTAGTCGGCTCTGGGGCCAACGTCCTGACTTTC	CASSLVGSGANVLTF
TRBD2	-	TRBV28	TRBJ2-3	TGTGCCAGCAGTTTAGGCGGACTAGCGGGGGGGATGACAGATACGCAGTATTTT	CASSLGGLAGGMTDTQYF
TRBD1	-	TRBV11-2	TRBJ2-1	TGTGCCAGCAGCCGGGACAGGGGGCACTACAATGAGCAGTTCTTC	CASSRDRGHYNEQFF
TRBD1	once	TRBV7-6	TRBJ2-7	TGTGCCAGCAGCTTAGGGGGTGAGACAGGGAACGAGCAGTACTTC	CASSLGGETGNEQYF
-	-	TRBV15	TRBJ2-5	TGTGCCACCAGCAGAGATTGGGAGGCAGTTCAAGAGACCCAGTACTTC	CATSRDWEAVQETQYF
-	-	TRBV27	TRBJ1-6	TGTGCCAGCAGTTTTACACCTTACGATTCACCCCTCCACTTT	CASSFTPYDSPLHF
-	few	TRBV12-2	TRBJ1-1	TGTGCAAGTCGCTTACCACGTATTGCCAGGGTAGGGACTGAAGCTTTCTTT	CASRLPRIARVGTEAFF
TRBD1	-	TRBV5-4	TRBJ2-3	TGTGCCAGCAACCCGGGACAGGAGACAGATACGCAGTATTTT	CASNPGQETDTQYF
-	-	TRBV2	TRBJ2-3	TGTGCCAGCAGGACGGACACCAATACGCAGTATTTT	CASRTDTNTQYF
TRBD2	-	TRBV27	TRBJ2-3	TGTGCCAGCAGTTTATATGGGACAGGGACTAGCGGGAGGCCTTCTGGCACAGATACGCAGTATTTT	CASSLYGTGTSGRPSGTDTQYF
-	-	TRBV7-9	TRBJ2-3	TGTGCCACCCACCCAACTAGCACAGATACGCAGTATTTT	CATHPTSTDTQYF
TRBD2	-	TRBV7-3	TRBJ2-1	TGTGCCAGCAGCTTACCGGGACTAGCGGGAGAGCATGAGCAGTTCTTC	CASSLPGLAGEHEQFF
TRBD2	-	TRBV9	TRBJ2-3	TGTGCCAGCAGCGTAGGCTCTAGCGGGGGCTCACAAGATACGCAGTATTTT	CASSVGSSGGSQDTQYF
TRBD2	-	TRBV5-1	TRBJ2-2	TGCGCCAGCAGCTTGGTAGCTAGCGGGAGTAGCGGGGAGCTGTTTTTT	CASSLVASGSSGELFF
TRBD1	-	TRBV28	TRBJ1-1	TGTGCCAGCAGTTTCACCGACAGGGATCAAGCTTTCTTT	CASSFTDRDQAFF
TRBD1	-	TRBV2	TRBJ1-3	TGTGCCAGCAGGGCGGACAGGAATACCGGAAACACCATATATTTT	CASRADRNTGNTIYF
-	-	TRBV2	TRBJ2-3	TGTGCCAGCAGGAGTAGCGGAACTAGCACAGATACGCAGTATTTT	CASRSSGTSTDTQYF
-	-	TRBV3-1/TRBV3-2	TRBJ1-2	TGTGCCAGCAGCCAAGATCTGGTTGGCAGGCCCTATGGCTACACCTTC	CASSQDLVGRPYGYTF
TRBD1	once	TRBV5-8	TRBJ1-5	TGTGCCACAAAAACAGGGGGTCAGCCCCAGCATTTT	CATKTGGQPQHF